This TCR beta chain was sequenced in a study of human T cells and chemical hapten exposure. TCRdb reprocessed the RACE reads via MiXCR and lists one record per CDR3 protein. Of tens of thousands of distinct CDR3 sequences in the sample, 6.6% were seen once. The time point: patch test 2, 6 weeks after DPC sensitization. Treatment meaning: therapeutic diphenylcyclopropenone sensitization with weekly scalp DPC. Regarding the study as a whole: While controls formed fewer of them, expanded TCRs formed significantly more large CDR3 similarity clusters. Positive correlation was observed between PT1 expanded TCR counts and patch test score.

Per germline, CDR1 LNHNV and CDR2 YYDKDF (reference sequence). This CDR3 contains 16 residues. V lost 0 bases and J lost 1, with 12 bases in between. This clonotype was seen ten or more times. Its specificity is unknown. The specimen was whole blood, collected in connection with sensitization to the hapten diphenylcyclopropenone (DPC). This clonotype was obtained from a woman in her twenties or thirties with alopecia areata. Some clones in this sample may be carry-over from other donors' samples. The chain recombines TRBV15 with TRBJ1-1, with D perhaps matching TRBD1 (6 bases). Here the CDR3 reads CATSREKEGENTEAFF. CDR3 nucleotide sequence: TGTGCCACCAGCAGAGAAAAGGAGGGGGAGAACACTGAAGCTTTCTTT.